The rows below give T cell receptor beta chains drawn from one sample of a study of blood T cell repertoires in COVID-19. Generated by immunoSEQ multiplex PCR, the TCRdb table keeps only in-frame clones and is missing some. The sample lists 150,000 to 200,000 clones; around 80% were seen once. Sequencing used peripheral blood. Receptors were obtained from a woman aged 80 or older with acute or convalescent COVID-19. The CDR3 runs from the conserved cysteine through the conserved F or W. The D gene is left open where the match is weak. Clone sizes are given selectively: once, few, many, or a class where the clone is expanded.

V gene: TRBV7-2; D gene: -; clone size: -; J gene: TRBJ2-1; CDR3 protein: CASSLMGGGNNEQFF; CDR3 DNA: TGTGCCAGCAGCCTTATGGGGGGAGGAAACAATGAGCAGTTCTTC
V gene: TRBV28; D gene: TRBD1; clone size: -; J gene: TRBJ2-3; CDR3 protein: CASSLGQEARLYF; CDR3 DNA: TGTGCCAGCAGTTTAGGACAGGAAGCCCGGCTGTATTTT
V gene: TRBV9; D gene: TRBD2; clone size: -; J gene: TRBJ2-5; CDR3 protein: CASSVGASGGQETQYF; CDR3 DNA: TGTGCCAGCAGCGTAGGGGCTAGCGGGGGGCAAGAGACCCAGTACTTC
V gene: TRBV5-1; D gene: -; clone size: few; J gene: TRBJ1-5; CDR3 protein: CASSLDSNSNQPQHF; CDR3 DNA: TGCGCCAGCAGCTTGGACAGCAATAGCAATCAGCCCCAGCATTTT
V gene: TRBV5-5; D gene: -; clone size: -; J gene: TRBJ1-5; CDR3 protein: CASSLISGFDQPQHF; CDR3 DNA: TGTGCCAGCAGCTTGATTTCAGGGTTTGATCAGCCCCAGCATTTT
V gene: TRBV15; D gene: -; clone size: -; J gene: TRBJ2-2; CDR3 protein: CATSTADLDGELFF; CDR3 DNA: TGTGCCACCAGCACGGCAGACTTGGACGGGGAGCTGTTTTTT
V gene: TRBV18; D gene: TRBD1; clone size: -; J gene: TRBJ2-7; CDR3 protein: CASSPRREGTGYYEQYF; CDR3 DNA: TGTGCCAGCTCACCAAGGCGGGAAGGGACAGGATACTACGAGCAGTACTTC
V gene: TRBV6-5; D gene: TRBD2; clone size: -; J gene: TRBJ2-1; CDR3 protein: CASSWTSLHINNEQFF; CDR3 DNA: TGTGCCAGCAGTTGGACTAGCCTGCACATCAACAATGAGCAGTTCTTC
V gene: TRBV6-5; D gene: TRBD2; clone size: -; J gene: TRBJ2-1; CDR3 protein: CASSRREGDEQFF; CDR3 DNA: TGTGCCAGCAGTAGGCGGGAGGGGGACGAGCAGTTCTTC
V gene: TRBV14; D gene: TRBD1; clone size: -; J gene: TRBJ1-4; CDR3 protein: CASSPGRTGGNEKLFF; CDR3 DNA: TGTGCCAGCAGCCCCGGCCGGACAGGGGGAAATGAAAAACTGTTTTTT
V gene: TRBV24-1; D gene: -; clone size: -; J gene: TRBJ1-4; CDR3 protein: CATNMSGGEKLFF; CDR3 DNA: TGTGCCACCAATATGTCGGGGGGGGAAAAACTGTTTTTT
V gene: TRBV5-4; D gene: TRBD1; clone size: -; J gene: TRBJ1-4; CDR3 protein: CASSGGPGQGNEKLFF; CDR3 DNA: TGTGCCAGCAGCGGGGGTCCGGGACAGGGAAATGAAAAACTGTTTTTT
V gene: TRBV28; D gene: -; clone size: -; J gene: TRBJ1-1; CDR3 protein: CASSLPRQNTEAFF; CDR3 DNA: TGTGCCAGCAGTCTCCCCAGACAGAACACTGAAGCTTTCTTT
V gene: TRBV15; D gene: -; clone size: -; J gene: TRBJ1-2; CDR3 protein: CATSVGEGNYGYTF; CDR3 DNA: TGTGCCACCAGCGTCGGGGAGGGGAACTATGGCTACACCTTC
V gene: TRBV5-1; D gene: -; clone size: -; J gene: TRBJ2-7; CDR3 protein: CASSLVDGRRQESQPYEQYF; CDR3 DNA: TGCGCCAGCAGCTTGGTAGACGGGCGCCGACAGGAATCGCAACCCTACGAGCAGTACTTC
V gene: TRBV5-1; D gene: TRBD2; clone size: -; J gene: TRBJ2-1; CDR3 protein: CASSQRLAGGTAPFF; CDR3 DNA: TGCGCCAGCAGCCAACGACTAGCGGGGGGGACCGCCCCGTTCTTC
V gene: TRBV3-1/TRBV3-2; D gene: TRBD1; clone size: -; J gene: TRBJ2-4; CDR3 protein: CASRQTGTVSLAKNIQYF; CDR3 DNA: TGTGCCAGCAGACAAACCGGGACAGTAAGCTTAGCCAAAAACATTCAGTACTTC
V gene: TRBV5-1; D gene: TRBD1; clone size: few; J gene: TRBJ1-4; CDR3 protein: CASSPTGAMNEKLFF; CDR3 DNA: TGCGCCAGCAGCCCAACAGGGGCGATGAATGAAAAACTGTTTTTT
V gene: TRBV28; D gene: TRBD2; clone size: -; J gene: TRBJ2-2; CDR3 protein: CASRPPGLAGGPAELFF; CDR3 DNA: TGTGCCAGCAGACCTCCGGGACTAGCGGGAGGGCCCGCGGAGCTGTTTTTT
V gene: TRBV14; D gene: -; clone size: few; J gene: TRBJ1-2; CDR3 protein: CASSQRTGNYGYTF; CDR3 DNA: TGTGCCAGCAGCCAGCGGACGGGAAACTATGGCTACACCTTC
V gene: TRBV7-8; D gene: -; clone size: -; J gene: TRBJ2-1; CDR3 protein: CASRPERGDNEQFF; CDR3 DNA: TGTGCCAGCAGACCCGAAAGAGGAGACAATGAGCAGTTCTTC
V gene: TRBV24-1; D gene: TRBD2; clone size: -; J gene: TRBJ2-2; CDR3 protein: CATQPGTTNTGELFF; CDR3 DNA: TGTGCCACTCAACCTGGGACTACTAACACCGGGGAGCTGTTTTTT
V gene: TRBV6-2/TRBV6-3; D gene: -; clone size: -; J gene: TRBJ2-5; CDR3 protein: CASSYEVLGETQYF; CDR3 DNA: TGTGCCAGCAGTTACGAGGTCCTCGGGGAGACCCAGTACTTC
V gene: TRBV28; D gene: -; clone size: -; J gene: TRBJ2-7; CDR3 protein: CASRGRGYEQYF; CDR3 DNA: TGTGCCAGCAGGGGGCGGGGTTACGAGCAGTACTTC
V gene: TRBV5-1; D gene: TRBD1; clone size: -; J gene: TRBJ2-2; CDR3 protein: CASSFSGTAYNTGELFF; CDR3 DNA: TGCGCCAGCAGCTTCTCCGGGACAGCCTATAACACCGGGGAGCTGTTTTTT
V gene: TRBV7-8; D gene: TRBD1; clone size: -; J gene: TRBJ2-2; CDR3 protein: CASTLTGANTGELFF; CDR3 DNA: TGTGCCAGCACCCTAACAGGGGCGAACACCGGGGAGCTGTTTTTT
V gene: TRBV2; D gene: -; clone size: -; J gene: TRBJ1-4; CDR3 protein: CASSGNEKLFF; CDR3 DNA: TGTGCCAGCAGCGGGAATGAAAAACTGTTTTTT